Listed below are T cell receptor beta chains from one sample, sequenced in a study of blood T cell repertoires in COVID-19. The data were produced by immunoSEQ multiplex PCR, yet TCRdb's version contains in-frame clones alone and is incomplete. The data show approximately 250,000 clones, more than 80% seen once. Sequenced material: peripheral blood. These TCRs come from a man aged 30-40 years who had recovered from COVID-19. Both conserved end residues are part of each CDR3.

v_gene	j_gene	CDR3aa
TRBV6-4	TRBJ1-1	CASSERDNTEAFF
TRBV20-1	TRBJ1-2	CSAGTDYGYTF
TRBV9	TRBJ2-3	CASSVLASGGSASTDTQYF
TRBV10-1	TRBJ2-7	CASSRDRGSYEQYF
TRBV5-1	TRBJ2-2	CASSFSVQGASGELFF
TRBV6-2/TRBV6-3	TRBJ1-3	CASSYGGQDTGNTIYF
TRBV4-2	TRBJ1-2	CASSRPPGQDYTF
TRBV7-6	TRBJ2-5	CASSFEGLNVAQYF
TRBV18	TRBJ1-1	CASSTDRPMNTEAFF
TRBV7-9	TRBJ2-7	CASSSSRDSVYSYEQYF
TRBV7-2	TRBJ1-1	CASSPPRTAPNTEAFF
TRBV30	TRBJ1-5	CALASSAYQPQHF